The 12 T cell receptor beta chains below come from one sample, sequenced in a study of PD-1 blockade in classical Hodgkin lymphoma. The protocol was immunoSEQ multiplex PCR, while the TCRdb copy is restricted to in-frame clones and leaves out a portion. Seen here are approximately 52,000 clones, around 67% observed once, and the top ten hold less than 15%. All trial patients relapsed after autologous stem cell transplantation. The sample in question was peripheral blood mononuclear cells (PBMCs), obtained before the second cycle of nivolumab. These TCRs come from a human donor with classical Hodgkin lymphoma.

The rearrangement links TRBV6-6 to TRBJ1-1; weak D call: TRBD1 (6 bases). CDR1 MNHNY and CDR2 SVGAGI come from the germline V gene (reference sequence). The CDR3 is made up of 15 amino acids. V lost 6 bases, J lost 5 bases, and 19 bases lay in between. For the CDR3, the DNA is TGTGCCAGCAGCCGAACTACAGGGTTATATACTGAAGCTTTCTTT. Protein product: CASSRTTGLYTEAFF.

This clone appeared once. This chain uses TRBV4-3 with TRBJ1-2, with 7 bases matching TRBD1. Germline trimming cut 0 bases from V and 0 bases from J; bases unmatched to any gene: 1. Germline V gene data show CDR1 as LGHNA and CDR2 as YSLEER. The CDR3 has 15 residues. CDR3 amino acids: CASSQDTGANYGYTF. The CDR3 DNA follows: TGCGCCAGCAGCCAAGACACAGGGGCTAACTATGGCTACACCTTC.

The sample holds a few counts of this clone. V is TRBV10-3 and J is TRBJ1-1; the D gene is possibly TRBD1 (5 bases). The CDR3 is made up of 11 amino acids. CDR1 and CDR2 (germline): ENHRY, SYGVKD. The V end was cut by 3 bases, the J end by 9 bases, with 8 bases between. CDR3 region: CAISEGTKAFF. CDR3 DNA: TGTGCCATCAGTGAAGGGACGAAAGCTTTCTTT.

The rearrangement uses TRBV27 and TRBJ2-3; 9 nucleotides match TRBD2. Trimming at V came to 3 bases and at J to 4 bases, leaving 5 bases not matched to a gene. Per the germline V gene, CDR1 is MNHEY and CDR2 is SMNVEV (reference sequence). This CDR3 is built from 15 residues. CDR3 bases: TGTGCCAGCAGTTTGGGACTAGCCTTGGCAGATACGCAGTATTTT. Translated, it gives CASSLGLALADTQYF.

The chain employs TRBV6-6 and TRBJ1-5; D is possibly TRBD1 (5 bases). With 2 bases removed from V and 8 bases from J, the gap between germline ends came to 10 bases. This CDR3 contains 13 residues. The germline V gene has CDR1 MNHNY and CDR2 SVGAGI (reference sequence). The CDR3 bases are TGTGCCAGCAGTTACACAGGTTTGGAGCCCCAGCATTTT. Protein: CASSYTGLEPQHF.

The CDR3 DNA is TGTGCCAGCAGTGGGTCTAGCGGGTGGGATAGCTCCTACAATGAGCAGTTCTTC. This sequence encodes CASSGSSGWDSSYNEQFF. The chain employs TRBV7-9 and TRBJ2-1, with 8 positions matching TRBD2. V was clipped by 6 bases and J by 0 bases; unmatched bases: 13. The length of the CDR3 is 18 residues. Germline V gives CDR1 SEHNR, CDR2 FQNEAQ (reference sequence).

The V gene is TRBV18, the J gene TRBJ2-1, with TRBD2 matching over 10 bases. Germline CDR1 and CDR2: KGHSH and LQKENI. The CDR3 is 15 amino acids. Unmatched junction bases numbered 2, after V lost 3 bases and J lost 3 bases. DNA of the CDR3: TGTGCCAGCTCACCCTGGACTAGCGGCTACAATGAGCAGTTCTTC. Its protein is CASSPWTSGYNEQFF.

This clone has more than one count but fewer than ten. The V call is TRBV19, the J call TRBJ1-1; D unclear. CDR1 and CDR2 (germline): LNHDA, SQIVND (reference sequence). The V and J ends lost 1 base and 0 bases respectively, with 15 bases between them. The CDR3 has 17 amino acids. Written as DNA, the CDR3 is TGTGCCAGTAGTATAGTGGCAGGCCCCGGTTTGAACACTGAAGCTTTCTTT. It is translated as CASSIVAGPGLNTEAFF.

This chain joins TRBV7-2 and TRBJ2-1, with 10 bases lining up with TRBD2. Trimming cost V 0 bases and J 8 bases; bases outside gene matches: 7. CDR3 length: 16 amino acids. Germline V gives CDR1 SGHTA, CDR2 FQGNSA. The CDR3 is CASSLATSGPGHEQFF. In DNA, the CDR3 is TGTGCCAGCAGCTTAGCGACTAGCGGGCCTGGGCATGAGCAGTTCTTC.

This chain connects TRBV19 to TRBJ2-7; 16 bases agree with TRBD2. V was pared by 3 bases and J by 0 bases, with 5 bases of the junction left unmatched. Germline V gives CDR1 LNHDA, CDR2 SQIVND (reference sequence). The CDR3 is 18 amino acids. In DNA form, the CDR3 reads TGTGCCAGTAGTATTCGGGGACTAGCGGGAGGGACCTCCTACGAGCAGTACTTC. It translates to CASSIRGLAGGTSYEQYF.

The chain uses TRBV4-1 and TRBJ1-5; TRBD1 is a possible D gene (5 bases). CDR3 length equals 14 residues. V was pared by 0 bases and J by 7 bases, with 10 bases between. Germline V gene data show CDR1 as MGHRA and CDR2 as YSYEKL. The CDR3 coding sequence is TGCGCCAGCAGCCAAGAGGGGGGTTGGCAGCCCCAGCATTTT. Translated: CASSQEGGWQPQHF.

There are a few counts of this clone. The CDR3 sequence is CASSEAQGGPDTQYF. The CDR3 DNA reads as TGTGCCAGCAGTGAGGCCCAGGGGGGCCCAGATACGCAGTATTTT. The rearrangement joins TRBV6-1 to TRBJ2-3; maybe TRBD1 (7 bases). V lost 3 bases, J lost 4 bases, and 14 bases lay in between. CDR1 MNHNS and CDR2 SASEGT come from the germline V gene. The CDR3 spans 15 residues.